Following are 15 T cell receptor beta chains from one sample sequenced in a study of T cells in Graves' hyperthyroidism and ophthalmopathy. The source material, RNA transcripts, was used to amplify TCR beta CDR3 regions. The HTBI set primed first-round TCR CDR3 RT-PCR. TCRdb fed the multiplex PCR reads into MiXCR, producing one record per CDR3 protein. This table holds about 360,000 distinct CDR3 sequences, roughly 14% found once. Input material: blood. The receptors shown here come from a man aged 25-45 years with Graves' hyperthyroidism that later progressed to Graves' ophthalmopathy.

A remark on this clonotype: This may stem from a read error, because a much larger clone lies one nucleotide away. The V call is TRBV28, the J call TRBJ2-3; perhaps D is TRBD1 or TRBD2 (5 bases each). Germline lookup yields CDR1 MDHEN and CDR2 SYDVKM. This CDR3 has 15 residues. CDR3: CASSLRDVRTDMQYF. DNA of the CDR3: TGTGCCAGCAGCCTTCGGGACGTCCGCACAGATATGCAGTATTTT.

This clonotype was detected many times. J is TRBJ1-4 and V is TRBV6-1; a possible D gene is TRBD1 (5 bases). CDR3 length: 14 amino acids. V was pared by 3 bases and J by 7 bases, with 12 bases between. In germline, CDR1 is MNHNS, CDR2 SASEGT. The CDR3 region is CASSDPREIEKLFF. CDR3 bases: TGTGCCAGCAGTGACCCCAGGGAGATTGAAAAACTGTTTTTT.

This clonotype was observed at least ten times. The chain recombines TRBV28 with TRBJ1-5; 7 bases are a match to TRBD1. The CDR3 is made up of 14 amino acids. The V gene's germline CDR1 is MDHEN and CDR2 SYDVKM. J lost 3 bases, V lost 5 bases, and 4 bases had no gene match. CDR3: CASSRDSANQPQHF. The CDR3 coding sequence is TGTGCCAGCAGTAGGGACAGCGCCAATCAGCCCCAGCATTTT.

The chain is built from TRBV4-1 and TRBJ2-5; D tentatively fits TRBD1 or TRBD2 (6 bases each). Trimming shortened V by 0 bases and J by 5 bases, and 19 bases separated the two germline ends. The CDR3 contains 17 residues. The germline V gene has CDR1 MGHRA and CDR2 YSYEKL. CDR3 protein: CASSQEGAGRLAETQYF. CDR3 nucleotides: TGCGCCAGCAGCCAAGAGGGGGCGGGGCGCTTGGCGGAGACCCAGTACTTC.

This clonotype was picked up many times. The chain combines TRBV28 with TRBJ2-1; 8 bases are shared with TRBD1. Trimming at V came to 5 bases and at J to 10 bases, leaving 16 bases not matched to a gene. From germline, CDR1 is MDHEN and CDR2 SYDVKM. The CDR3 loop spans 16 amino acids. For the CDR3, the DNA is TGTGCCAGCAGTACCTCCGGGACAGGCTACCTCTCAGAGCAGTTCTTC. Translated: CASSTSGTGYLSEQFF.

This clonotype has ten or more counts. This sequence joins TRBV6-5 and TRBJ1-3, with unresolved D. Trimming pared 0 bases from V and 2 bases from J, leaving 8 bases between. The CDR3 runs to 15 residues. Germline loops: CDR1 MNHEY, CDR2 SVGAGI. The CDR3 DNA sequence: TGTGCCAGCAGTTACTCTCGAAGAACTGGAAACACCATATATTTT. This gives the protein CASSYSRRTGNTIYF.

This clonotype was seen repeatedly, ten times or more. The CDR3 sequence: CASSEARLAGMETQYF. Here the CDR3 DNA reads TGTGCCAGCAGTGAAGCTAGACTAGCGGGGATGGAGACCCAGTACTTC. The gene calls are TRBV2 and TRBJ2-5; 11 bases agree with TRBD2. V shed 0 bases and J 5 bases; nucleotides not matched to a gene: 5. Germline V gene data show CDR1 as SNHLY and CDR2 as FYNNEI. The CDR3 spans 16 residues.

This chain joins TRBV27 and TRBJ2-7; 11 bases line up with TRBD1. Germline-derived CDR1 and CDR2 are MNHEY and SMNVEV (reference sequence). The CDR3 totals 15 residues. Unmatched junction bases numbered 9, after V lost 4 bases and J lost 7 bases. The chain's CDR3 is CASSYFRTGGVEQYF. The CDR3 nucleotides read TGTGCCAGCAGTTATTTTAGGACAGGGGGCGTTGAGCAGTACTTC.

This clonotype was counted many times. This sequence joins TRBV5-5 and TRBJ2-3; TRBD2 might be the D (5 bases). This CDR3 region has 18 residues. Germline CDR1 reads SGHKS; CDR2 reads YYEKEE (reference sequence). V dropped 1 base and J dropped 5 bases, with 23 bases sitting between them. The CDR3 sequence is CASSLYSMGIGDEDTQYF. DNA for the CDR3: TGTGCCAGCAGCTTGTACTCCATGGGGATCGGGGATGAAGATACGCAGTATTTT.

The chain links TRBV10-3 to TRBJ1-5; possibly TRBD1 for D (5 bases). The length of the CDR3 is 12 residues. CDR1 ENHRY and CDR2 SYGVKD come from the germline V gene. The V and J ends lost 4 bases and 7 bases respectively, with 8 bases between them. The CDR3 here is CAISAEGQPQHF. DNA for the CDR3: TGTGCCATCAGTGCGGAGGGGCAGCCCCAGCATTTT.

Of note for this clonotype: A single base separates this from a much larger clone, so it may be a read error. CDR3 nucleotide sequence: TGTCCCAGCCGGGACACCACCAATCAGCCCCAGCATTTT. This encodes CPSRDTTNQPQHF. The gene calls are TRBV6-4 and TRBJ1-5, with D possibly matching TRBD1 (6 bases). Per the germline V gene, CDR1 is MRHNA and CDR2 is SNTAGT. This CDR3 comprises 13 residues.

There are many counts of this clonotype. The rearrangement uses TRBV6-1 and TRBJ1-5; 7 nucleotides match TRBD1. This CDR3 is built from 14 residues. Germline V CDR1 and CDR2: MNHNS, SASEGT. V shed 5 bases, J shed 7 bases, and the junction held 8 bases outside the gene matches. The CDR3 sequence: CASSSTGTGQPQHF. For the CDR3, the DNA is TGTGCCAGCAGTTCGACAGGGACGGGGCAGCCCCAGCATTTT.

This clonotype was found many times. The chain combines TRBV7-8 with TRBJ1-1, with a tentative D call TRBD1 (5 bases). CDR3 size: 13 residues. V was shortened by 5 bases and J by 10 bases, with 17 bases between the two germline ends. Per germline, CDR1 SGHVS and CDR2 FQNEAQ. The CDR3 protein is CASSLRDGRGAFF. CDR3 bases: TGTGCCAGCAGCCTCCGGGACGGACGCGGAGCTTTCTTT.

This clonotype has at least ten counts. The chain employs TRBV3-1 and TRBJ1-2, with D unresolved. V lost 4 bases, J lost 4 bases, and 10 bases lay in between. Germline loops: CDR1 LGHDT, CDR2 YNNKEL (reference sequence). The CDR3 runs 13 residues. CDR3 DNA: TGTGCCAGCAGCCCTGTCGGAGGCTATGGCTACACCTTC. Protein sequence: CASSPVGGYGYTF.

This clonotype was counted a single time. V and J are TRBV7-9 and TRBJ1-2, with TRBD1 matching 7 bases. The CDR3 is 15 amino acids. The ends lost 4 bases at V and 7 bases at J; junction bases unmatched: 12. From germline, CDR1 is SEHNR and CDR2 FQNEAQ (reference sequence). This CDR3 reads CASSSTLTGMGGYTF. For the CDR3, the DNA is TGTGCCAGCAGCTCAACCTTGACAGGGATGGGTGGCTACACCTTC.